Following are 12 T cell receptor beta chains from one sample sequenced in a study of shared clonotypes between healthy human individuals. Libraries were prepared by immunoSEQ multiplex PCR; TCRdb keeps only in-frame clonotypes and omits some of them. The sample shows about 1 million clones, about 75% of them seen only once. Sequencing was performed on memory CD4+ T cells sorted from blood. Subset specified: CD45RA-negative fraction. The receptors come from a man between 18 and 29 years old in good health.

V and J are TRBV7-8 and TRBJ2-1, with TRBD2 matching 11 bases. Trimming removed 1 base from V and 5 bases from J; junction bases left unmatched: 13. This CDR3 region has 19 residues. Germline V gene sequence: CDR1 SGHVS, CDR2 FQNEAQ. CDR3 region: CASSLEVPRRLAGNNEQFF. In DNA form, the CDR3 reads TGTGCCAGCAGCTTAGAGGTCCCCCGCCGACTAGCGGGGAACAATGAGCAGTTCTTC.

The V and J genes are TRBV7-2 and TRBJ2-5; D gene ambiguous. Per germline, CDR1 SGHTA and CDR2 FQGNSA. The CDR3 extends over 14 amino acids. Trimming took 4 bases from V and 5 from J, leaving 14 bases between them. The CDR3 bases are TGTGCCAGCAGCTGGGGTCGGCTGGGTGAGACCCAGTACTTC. It translates to CASSWGRLGETQYF.

Concerning this clone: Just one base apart from a much larger clone, this may be a read error. The rearrangement links TRBV7-2 to TRBJ2-7, with 7 bases fitting TRBD2. CDR3 length equals 11 residues. CDR1 and CDR2 from the germline V gene are SGHTA and FQGNSA. The V gene end was trimmed by 8 bases and the J gene end by 2 bases; junction bases not matched to a gene: 0. The CDR3 is CASGRAYEQYF. DNA of the CDR3: TGTGCCAGCGGGAGGGCCTACGAGCAGTACTTC.

This chain joins TRBV5-1 and TRBJ1-1, with D possibly matching TRBD1 (5 bases). From germline, CDR1 is SGHRS and CDR2 YFSETQ. The CDR3 length is 15 residues. V lost 5 bases and J 0 bases, leaving 14 bases between the germline ends. The CDR3 DNA sequence: TGCGCCAGCAGTCGCGGGTGGGGGGTGAACACTGAAGCTTTCTTT. Translated, it gives CASSRGWGVNTEAFF.

Concerning this clone: Other DNA sequences in this sample translate to the same CDR3. V gene TRBV7-8 combines with J gene TRBJ2-1; a possible D gene is TRBD1 (5 bases). The CDR3 is made up of 11 amino acids. Per the germline V gene, CDR1 is SGHVS and CDR2 is FQNEAQ. Trimming pared 8 bases from V and 4 bases from J, leaving 6 bases between. CDR3 amino acids: CASGAYNEQFF. CDR3 DNA: TGTGCCAGCGGGGCTTACAATGAGCAGTTCTTC.

The chain recombines TRBV5-1 with TRBJ2-7; 8 bases match TRBD2. The ends lost 0 bases at V and 6 bases at J; junction bases unmatched: 5. The CDR3 is 14 amino acids. Germline CDR1 reads SGHRS; CDR2 reads YFSETQ. CDR3 sequence (DNA): TGCGCCAGCAGCTTGGGGACTAGCCCCTCCGAGCAGTACTTC. The encoded protein is CASSLGTSPSEQYF.

The rearrangement uses TRBV11-2 and TRBJ1-4; 9 bases match TRBD1. The V gene end was trimmed by 7 bases and the J gene end by 3 bases; junction bases not matched to a gene: 6. This CDR3 is 15 amino acids long. Germline V gene data show CDR1 as SGHAT and CDR2 as FQNNGV. This CDR3 is CASTGQGFSNEKLFF. The CDR3 bases are TGTGCCAGCACGGGACAGGGCTTTTCTAATGAAAAACTGTTTTTT.

This clone was recorded many times. This rearrangement joins TRBV5-5 to TRBJ2-2; no firm D call. The germline gives CDR1 SGHKS, CDR2 YYEKEE (reference sequence). The V gene lost 5 bases and the J gene lost 0 bases, with 14 bases spanning the gap. This CDR3 is built from 16 residues. This chain's CDR3 is CASSIGPLANTGELFF. The CDR3 coding sequence is TGTGCCAGCAGTATAGGCCCTTTGGCGAACACCGGGGAGCTGTTTTTT.

This clone was detected a few times. The chain recombines TRBV28 with TRBJ2-5, with 11 bases that match TRBD1. CDR1 and CDR2 from the germline V gene are MDHEN and SYDVKM. Trimming removed 3 bases from V and 2 bases from J; junction bases left unmatched: 5. This CDR3 is 16 amino acids long. The CDR3 loop is CASSLGGQGGQETQYF. The CDR3 nucleotides read TGTGCCAGCAGTTTGGGGGGACAGGGGGGACAAGAGACCCAGTACTTC. The variable domain in full, with the rest retrieved from reference TRBV28 and TRBJ2-5, is DVKVTQSSRYLVKRTGEKVFLECVQDMDHENMFWYRQDPGLGLRLIYFSYDVKMKEKGDIPEGYSVSREKKERFSLILESASTNQTSMYLCASSLGGQGGQETQYFGPGTRLLVL.

The chain employs TRBV21-1 and TRBJ1-1. TRBV21-1 is a recognized pseudogene. The CDR3 has 17 residues. CDR3 nucleotide sequence: TGTGCCAGCAGCAAAGAGATTCTGGGAGGACAAGGCACTGAAGCTTTCTTT. Translated, it gives CASSKEILGGQGTEAFF.

In DNA form, the CDR3 reads TGCGCCAGCAGCTTGGATTTCACCGGGGAGCTGTTTTTT. This codes for CASSLDFTGELFF. V is TRBV5-1 and J is TRBJ2-2; D remains ambiguous. V was shortened by 0 bases and J by 4 bases, with 4 bases between the two germline ends. This CDR3 region has 13 residues. Germline CDR1 is SGHRS and CDR2 is YFSETQ. The complete variable domain, with remaining parts taken from reference TRBV5-1 and TRBJ2-2, reads KAGVTQTPRYLIKTRGQQVTLSCSPISGHRSVSWYQQTPGQGLQFLFEYFSETQRNKGNFPGRFSGRQFSNSRSEMNVSTLELGDSALYLCASSLDFTGELFFGEGSRLTVL.

The chain recombines TRBV7-3 with TRBJ2-1; TRBD2 is a possible D gene (5 bases). CDR1 SGHTA and CDR2 FQGTGA come from the germline V gene. V lost 0 bases, J lost 0 bases, and 9 bases lay in between. The CDR3 consists of 16 residues. CDR3 bases: TGTGCCAGCAGCTTAACAGAGCGGAGCTCCTACAATGAGCAGTTCTTC. It specifies CASSLTERSSYNEQFF.